The 30 T cell receptor beta chains reported below all come from one sample, sequenced in a study of blood T cell repertoires in COVID-19. The assay was immunoSEQ multiplex PCR, and TCRdb's table has in-frame clones only and misses some. Of 470,000 or so clones listed, around 90% are singletons. Sequencing input: PBMCs or T cells enriched from blood (not recorded which). Receptor source: a woman aged 18-30 years with acute COVID-19.

The gene calls are TRBV14 and TRBJ2-3, with 10 bases fitting TRBD1. The CDR3 runs to 15 residues. Trimming removed 4 bases from V and 4 bases from J; junction bases left unmatched: 5. The germline CDR1 and CDR2 sequences are SGHDN and FVKESK. As DNA, the CDR3 is TGTGCCAGCAGCCTGGACAGGGGGAAGGCAGATACGCAGTATTTT. It yields the protein CASSLDRGKADTQYF.

The rearrangement uses TRBV6-5 and TRBJ2-7; D may be TRBD1 (6 bases). The germline V gene encodes CDR1 MNHEY and CDR2 SVGAGI. V was trimmed by 6 bases and J by 3 bases, leaving 12 bases between them. The CDR3 extends over 13 amino acids. The CDR3 sequence is CASRQTGIYEQYF. The DNA for the CDR3 is TGTGCCAGCAGACAGACAGGAATCTACGAGCAGTACTTC.

A single count supports this clone. The chain recombines TRBV3-1 (or the pseudogene TRBV3-2) with TRBJ1-2, with 8 positions matching TRBD1. Germline CDR1 is LGHDT and CDR2 is YNNKEL (reference sequence). V trimming: 2 bases; J trimming: 7 bases; junction bases outside the gene matches: 3. The CDR3 extends over 13 amino acids. CDR3 in amino acids: CASSQQGAIGYTF. CDR3 nucleotide sequence: TGTGCCAGCAGCCAACAGGGGGCTATTGGCTACACCTTC.

This CDR3 reads CASSLLQGTGANVLTF. The CDR3 nucleotides read TGTGCCAGCAGCTTATTACAGGGAACTGGGGCCAACGTCCTGACTTTC. This chain joins TRBV11-2 and TRBJ2-6; D perhaps matches TRBD1 (6 bases). The ends were cut back, 2 bases at V and 2 bases at J, with 10 bases in the middle. CDR3 length: 16 residues. Germline-derived CDR1 and CDR2 are SGHAT and FQNNGV.

The chain joins TRBV6-5 to TRBJ1-2, with D possibly matching TRBD1 (6 bases). Looked up from germline, CDR1 is MNHEY and CDR2 is SVGAGI. The CDR3 has 15 residues. The V and J ends lost 0 bases and 4 bases respectively, with 12 bases between them. The CDR3 coding sequence is TGTGCCAGCAGTTACTCGATGGTACAGGGCTATGGCTACACCTTC. It translates to CASSYSMVQGYGYTF.

This CDR3 reads CASSVSSGVGEQFF. The DNA for the CDR3 is TGTGCCAGCAGCGTTAGTAGCGGGGTTGGTGAGCAGTTCTTC. This sequence joins TRBV9 and TRBJ2-1, with 8 bases fitting TRBD2. CDR1 and CDR2 (germline): SGDLS, YYNGEE. The CDR3 runs to 14 residues. Trimming cost V 2 bases and J 9 bases; bases outside gene matches: 7.

This chain uses TRBV24-1 with TRBJ2-7; 9 bases line up with TRBD1. The CDR3 is made up of 13 amino acids. Germline values: CDR1 KGHDR, CDR2 SFDVKD. The trim removed 4 bases at V and 7 bases at J, leaving 4 bases unmatched. The DNA of the CDR3 is TGTGCCACCAGTGAGGGGACAGGGAGGGAGCAGTACTTC. Translated: CATSEGTGREQYF.

The chain couples TRBV3-1 (or the pseudogene TRBV3-2) to TRBJ2-1; 13 nucleotides match TRBD2. Germline CDR1 and CDR2: LGHDT and YNNKEL (reference sequence). V was pared by 2 bases and J by 6 bases, with 1 base of the junction left unmatched. The CDR3 contains 15 residues. CDR3: CASSQRLAGGNEQFF. The CDR3 DNA sequence: TGTGCCAGCAGCCAAAGACTAGCGGGAGGCAATGAGCAGTTCTTC.

In nucleotides, the CDR3 is TGCGCCAGCAGCTTCGACAGGAACACTGAAGCTTTCTTT. It specifies CASSFDRNTEAFF. The rearrangement joins TRBV5-1 to TRBJ1-1, with D possibly matching TRBD1 (5 bases). The CDR3 covers 13 residues. Germline CDR1 reads SGHRS; CDR2 reads YFSETQ. V lost 2 bases to trimming and J lost 1 base, with 6 bases between them.

This chain uses TRBV27 with TRBJ2-3; unclear D gene. Germline CDR1 and CDR2: MNHEY and SMNVEV (reference sequence). V lost 2 bases and J 2 bases, leaving 11 bases between the germline ends. This CDR3 is built from 15 residues. This CDR3 is CASSLVGEYTDTQYF. The CDR3 DNA sequence: TGTGCCAGCAGTTTAGTAGGAGAGTACACAGATACGCAGTATTTT.

This chain joins TRBV18 and TRBJ2-5; 9 nucleotides match TRBD2. The trim removed 1 base at V and 5 bases at J, leaving 17 bases unmatched. The CDR3 length is 19 residues. Germline lookup yields CDR1 KGHSH and CDR2 LQKENI. The CDR3, as DNA: TGTGCCAGCTCACCACAGGAGGGGCGCATAGCGGGAGCGGGGGAGACCCAGTACTTC. Amino acids: CASSPQEGRIAGAGETQYF.

This chain links TRBV7-9 with TRBJ2-3; D may be TRBD2 (6 bases). Trimming shortened V by 1 base and J by 2 bases, and 16 bases separated the two germline ends. Germline V gene data show CDR1 as SEHNR and CDR2 as FQNEAQ (reference sequence). The CDR3 runs 17 residues. DNA of the CDR3: TGTGCCAGCAGCTTAGGGTTGGGCGGGGCCAACACAGATACGCAGTATTTT. Its protein product is CASSLGLGGANTDTQYF.

V and J are TRBV5-1 and TRBJ2-1; 12 positions match TRBD2. The germline gives CDR1 SGHRS, CDR2 YFSETQ. There are 16 residues in the CDR3. Losses at the gene ends were 5 bases for V and 8 bases for J; bases not matched to a gene: 11. Here the CDR3 DNA reads TGCGCCAGCAGTTTAATAGAGCTAGCGGGAGGGCATGAGCAGTTCTTC. It codes for CASSLIELAGGHEQFF.

The rearrangement joins TRBV30 to TRBJ2-2; 8 bases line up with TRBD2. Germline CDR1 is GTSNPN and CDR2 is SVGIG (reference sequence). V shed 8 bases, J shed 7 bases, and the junction held 15 bases outside the gene matches. CDR3 length: 15 amino acids. The CDR3 DNA is TGTGCCCATTACTCCGGGACTAGTGTAAGCGGGGAGCTGTTTTTT. Translated, it gives CAHYSGTSVSGELFF. The full variable domain, its missing parts supplied by reference TRBV30 and TRBJ2-2, is SQTIHQWPATLVQPVGSPLSLECTVEGTSNPNLYWYRQAAGRGLQLLFYSVGIGQISSEVPQNLSASRPQDRQFILSSKKLLLSDSGFYLCAHYSGTSVSGELFFGEGSRLTVL.

J is TRBJ2-5 and V is TRBV9, with 11 bases fitting TRBD2. Trimming cost V 4 bases and J 1 base; bases outside gene matches: 6. This CDR3 has 16 amino acids. In germline, CDR1 is SGDLS, CDR2 YYNGEE. The CDR3 here is CASSTASGGTQETQYF. CDR3 nucleotide sequence: TGTGCCAGCAGCACAGCTAGCGGGGGGACCCAAGAGACCCAGTACTTC.

The chain has TRBV15 and TRBJ1-5; weak D call: TRBD1 (5 bases). The germline V gene has CDR1 LNHNV and CDR2 YYDKDF (reference sequence). With 5 bases removed from V and 4 bases from J, the gap between germline ends came to 12 bases. The CDR3 loop spans 14 amino acids. The CDR3 protein is CATSWIDSNQPQHF. CDR3 nucleotides: TGTGCCACCAGCTGGATAGACAGTAATCAGCCCCAGCATTTT.

The J gene is TRBJ1-2, the V gene TRBV24-1; unclear D gene. V lost 9 bases and J 5 bases, leaving 9 bases between the germline ends. There are 11 residues in the CDR3. Germline CDR1 reads KGHDR; CDR2 reads SFDVKD. The CDR3 bases are TGTGCCACCGGGCAGGAATATGGCTACACCTTC. It specifies CATGQEYGYTF.

The rearrangement uses TRBV5-4 and TRBJ2-5, with D possibly being TRBD2 (5 bases). The length of the CDR3 is 14 residues. The V end lost 0 bases, the J end lost 5 bases, and 11 bases lay between the germline ends. CDR1 SGHNT and CDR2 YYREEE come from the germline V gene (reference sequence). CDR3 DNA: TGTGCCAGCAGCTTGGAAATTCCGGGGGAGACCCAGTACTTC. As protein: CASSLEIPGETQYF. The whole variable domain, filled in from reference TRBV5-4 and TRBJ2-5, reads ETGVTQSPTHLIKTRGQQVTLRCSSQSGHNTVSWYQQALGQGPQFIFQYYREEENGRGNFPPRFSGLQFPNYSSELNVNALELDDSALYLCASSLEIPGETQYFGPGTRLLVL.

The CDR3 protein is CASRVSGTEAFF. DNA for the CDR3: TGTGCCAGTAGGGTGTCAGGCACTGAAGCTTTCTTT. This rearrangement joins TRBV19 to TRBJ1-1; D unclear. Germline CDR1 is LNHDA and CDR2 is SQIVND (reference sequence). The V gene lost 6 bases and the J gene lost 4 bases, with 9 bases spanning the gap. This CDR3 contains 12 residues. The full variable domain, with the rest looked up from reference TRBV19 and TRBJ1-1, is DGGITQSPKYLFRKEGQNVTLSCEQNLNHDAMYWYRQDPGQGLRLIYYSQIVNDFQKGDIAEGYSVSREKKESFPLTVTSAQKNPTAFYLCASRVSGTEAFFGQGTRLTVV.

The gene calls are TRBV10-3 and TRBJ1-2, with 7 bases that match TRBD1. J lost 4 bases, V lost 4 bases, and 9 bases had no gene match. The CDR3 sequence is 15 residues long. CDR1 is ENHRY and CDR2 is SYGVKD in the germline V gene. Here the CDR3 DNA reads TGTGCCATCAGTGTGAGGGACAGCAATGCCTATGGCTACACCTTC. Protein product: CAISVRDSNAYGYTF.

The rearrangement links TRBV5-1 to TRBJ2-2, with TRBD2 matching 7 bases. The germline V gene has CDR1 SGHRS and CDR2 YFSETQ. V dropped 4 bases and J dropped 1; count of bases not matched to a gene: 7. CDR3 size: 16 residues. The DNA for the CDR3 is TGCGCCAGCAGCAGGCGGGGGACGGGGAACACCGGGGAGCTGTTTTTT. Protein product: CASSRRGTGNTGELFF.

This sequence joins TRBV19 and TRBJ1-2; D ambiguous. The germline CDR1 and CDR2 sequences are LNHDA and SQIVND (reference sequence). The CDR3 has 12 residues. V dropped 7 bases and J dropped 5 bases, with 11 bases sitting between them. Here the CDR3 DNA reads TGTGCCAGTACCCTAGGAGGATATGGCTACACCTTC. Protein: CASTLGGYGYTF.

The chain has TRBV6-5 and TRBJ1-2; 12 bases fit TRBD1. The V gene end was trimmed by 2 bases and the J gene end by 8 bases; junction bases not matched to a gene: 3. Germline loops: CDR1 MNHEY, CDR2 SVGAGI. The length of the CDR3 is 14 residues. The CDR3 spells CASSYGDRGRGYTF. The CDR3 region has the DNA TGTGCCAGCAGTTACGGGGACAGGGGGCGAGGCTACACCTTC.

V gene TRBV3-1 (or the pseudogene TRBV3-2) combines with J gene TRBJ2-7, with D tentatively TRBD2 (6 bases). CDR1 and CDR2 (germline): LGHDT, YNNKEL (reference sequence). CDR3 length: 14 amino acids. Trimming stripped 3 bases from V and 3 bases from J, with 12 bases between. The CDR3 nucleotides read TGTGCCAGCAGCCACCCGGGACTCAACTACGAGCAGTACTTC. Encoded protein: CASSHPGLNYEQYF.

Concerning this clone: One end of the junction varies from germline; a read error may be responsible. The J gene is TRBJ2-2, the V gene TRBV9; possible D gene TRBD2, 5 bases. CDR1 SGDLS and CDR2 YYNGEE come from the germline V gene. CDR3 length: 14 residues. CDR3 region: CASSVAYDTGKLFF. In DNA form, the CDR3 reads TGTGCCAGCAGCGTAGCTTATGACACCGGGAAGCTGTTTTTT.

The rearrangement uses TRBV5-6 and TRBJ2-3, with D possibly being TRBD2 (6 bases). The CDR3 is made up of 13 amino acids. V was pared by 2 bases and J by 3 bases, with 7 bases between. Per the germline V gene, CDR1 is SGHDT and CDR2 is YYEEEE. DNA for the CDR3: TGTGCCAGCAGCTTAGGGAGGACAGATACGCAGTATTTT. Translation gives CASSLGRTDTQYF.

V is TRBV11-2 and J is TRBJ1-1; D unclear. V was shortened by 4 bases and J by 1 base, with 10 bases between the two germline ends. CDR1 SGHAT and CDR2 FQNNGV come from the germline V gene. The CDR3 sequence is 14 residues long. The CDR3 nucleotides read TGTGCCAGCAGCTCCGGACGGGAGAACACTGAAGCTTTCTTT. Amino acids: CASSSGRENTEAFF.

The chain combines TRBV3-1 (or the pseudogene TRBV3-2) with TRBJ2-1; 9 bases are shared with TRBD2. V lost 6 bases to trimming and J lost 9 bases; unmatched junction nucleotides: 3. Germline CDR1 LGHDT, CDR2 YNNKEL (reference sequence). CDR3 length: 12 residues. The DNA of the CDR3 is TGTGCCAGCAGGATAGCGGGAGCTGAGCAGTTCTTC. This encodes CASRIAGAEQFF.

The gene calls are TRBV25-1 and TRBJ2-7, with a weak D call TRBD2 (5 bases). V shed 1 base and J shed 2 bases, with 12 bases lying between them. Per germline, CDR1 MGHDK and CDR2 SYGVNS. The CDR3 sequence is 15 residues long. Here the CDR3 DNA reads TGTGCCAGCAGTGAATGGGAGATAGGGACCTACGAGCAGTACTTC. Its translation is CASSEWEIGTYEQYF.

This clone appeared once. The CDR3 coding sequence is TGTGCCAGCTCACTAGGGACAGGGGACACTGAAGCTTTCTTT. It codes for CASSLGTGDTEAFF. The chain joins TRBV18 to TRBJ1-1; 10 bases map to TRBD1. The germline V gene has CDR1 KGHSH and CDR2 LQKENI. This CDR3 comprises 14 residues. With 4 bases clipped from V and 3 bases from J, the junction kept 2 bases outside the gene matches. Supplemented by reference TRBV18 and TRBJ1-1, the full variable domain reads NAGVMQNPRHLVRRRGQEARLRCSPMKGHSHVYWYRQLPEEGLKFMVYLQKENIIDESGMPKERFSAEFPKEGPSILRIQQVVRGDSAAYFCASSLGTGDTEAFFGQGTRLTVV.